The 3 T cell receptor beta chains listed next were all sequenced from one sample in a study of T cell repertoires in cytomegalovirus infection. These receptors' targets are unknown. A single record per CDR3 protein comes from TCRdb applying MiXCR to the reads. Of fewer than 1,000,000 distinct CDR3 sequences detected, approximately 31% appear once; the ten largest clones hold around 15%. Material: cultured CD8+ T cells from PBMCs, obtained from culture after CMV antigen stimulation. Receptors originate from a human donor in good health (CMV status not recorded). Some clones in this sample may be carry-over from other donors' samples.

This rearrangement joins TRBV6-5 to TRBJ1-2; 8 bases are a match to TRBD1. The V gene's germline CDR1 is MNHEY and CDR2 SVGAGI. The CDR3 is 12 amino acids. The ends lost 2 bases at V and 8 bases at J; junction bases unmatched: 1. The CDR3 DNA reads TGTGCCAGCAGTTACACAGGGGGGGGCTACACCTTC. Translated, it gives CASSYTGGGYTF.

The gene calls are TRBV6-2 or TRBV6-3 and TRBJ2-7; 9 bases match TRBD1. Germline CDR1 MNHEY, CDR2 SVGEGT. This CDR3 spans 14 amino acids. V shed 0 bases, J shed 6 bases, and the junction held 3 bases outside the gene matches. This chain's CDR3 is CASSYSGTGIEQYV. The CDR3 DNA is TGTGCCAGCAGTTACTCCGGGACAGGGATCGAGCAGTACGTC.

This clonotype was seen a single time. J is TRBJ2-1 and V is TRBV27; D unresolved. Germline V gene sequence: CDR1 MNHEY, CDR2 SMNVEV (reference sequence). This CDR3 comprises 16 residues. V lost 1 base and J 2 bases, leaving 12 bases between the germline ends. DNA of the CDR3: TGTGCCAGCAGTTTATTTGATACCGGCACCTACAATGAGCAGTTCTTC. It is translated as CASSLFDTGTYNEQFF.